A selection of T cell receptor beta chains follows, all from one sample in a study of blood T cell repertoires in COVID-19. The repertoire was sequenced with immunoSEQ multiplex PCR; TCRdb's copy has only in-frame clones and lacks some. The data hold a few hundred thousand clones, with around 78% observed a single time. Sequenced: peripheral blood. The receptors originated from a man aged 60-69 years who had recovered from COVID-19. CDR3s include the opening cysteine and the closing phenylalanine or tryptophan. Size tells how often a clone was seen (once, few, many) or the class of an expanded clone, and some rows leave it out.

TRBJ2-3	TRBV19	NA	CASGRAGTDTQYF
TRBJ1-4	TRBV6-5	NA	CASSYSMAGREKLFF
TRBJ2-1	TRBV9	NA	CASSATNEQFF
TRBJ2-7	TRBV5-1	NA	CASSLGLAGGPDEQYF
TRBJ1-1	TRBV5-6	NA	CASSSTDNTEAFF
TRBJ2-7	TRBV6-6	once	CASSSPSYEQYF
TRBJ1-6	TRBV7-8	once	CASSLAVSGPYNSPLHF
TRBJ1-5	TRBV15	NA	CATSRVTGYGGVQPQHF
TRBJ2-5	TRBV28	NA	CASSPSSGGRGYQETQYF
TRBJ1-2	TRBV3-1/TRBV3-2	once	CASSHRSYGYTF
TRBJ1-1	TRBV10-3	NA	CAISESNRGTEAFF
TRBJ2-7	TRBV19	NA	CASRLGQGGEQYF
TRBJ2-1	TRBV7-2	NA	CASSLEGSRNEQFF
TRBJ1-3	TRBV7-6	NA	CASSLQTGTFSGNTIYF
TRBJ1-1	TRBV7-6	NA	CASSLTGLLLNTEAFF
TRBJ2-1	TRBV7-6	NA	CASKGTENNEQFF
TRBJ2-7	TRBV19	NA	CASSPAGSTYEQYF
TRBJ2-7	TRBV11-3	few	CASSLGGGREDEQYF
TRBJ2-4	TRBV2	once	CASSEELPKNIQYF
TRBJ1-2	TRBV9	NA	CASSVENDGEGQAF
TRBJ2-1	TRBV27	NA	CASITGWGGLNEQFF
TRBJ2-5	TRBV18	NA	CASSPMAGRAGETQYF
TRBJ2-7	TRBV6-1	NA	CASSGSLGQGAYEQYF
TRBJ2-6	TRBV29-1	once	CSVEDPMGRVSSGANVLTF
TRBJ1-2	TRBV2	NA	CASSEPKGGIYGYTF
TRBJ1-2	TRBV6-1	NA	CASSETQGDYGYTF
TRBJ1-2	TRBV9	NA	CASSLGQGGYGYTF
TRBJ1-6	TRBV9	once	CASSTTGGNSPLHF
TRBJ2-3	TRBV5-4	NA	CASRFTGGPDTQYF
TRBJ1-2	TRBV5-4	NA	CASSPAVRLGYGYTF
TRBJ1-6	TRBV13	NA	CASRSSYNSPLHF
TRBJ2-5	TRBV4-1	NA	CASSPGLAGTPQETQYF
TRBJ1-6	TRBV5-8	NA	CASSLRGSYNSPLHF
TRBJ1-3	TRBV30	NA	CAWSLVHSSGNTIYF
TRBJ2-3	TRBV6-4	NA	CASSDSWTGPDTQYF
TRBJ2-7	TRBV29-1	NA	CSVEEPDRGSYEQYF
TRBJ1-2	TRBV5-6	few	CASSLEGARGGYTF
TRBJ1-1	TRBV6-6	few	CASSYSRAGGTEAFF
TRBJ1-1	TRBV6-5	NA	CASIPRGRNTEAFF
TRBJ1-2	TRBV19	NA	CASSPRTGSNYGYTF
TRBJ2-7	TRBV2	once	CASGLAGGGSYEQYF
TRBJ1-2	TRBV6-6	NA	CASRTGKDGYTF
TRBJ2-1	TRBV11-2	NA	CASSATPLAVSYNEQFF
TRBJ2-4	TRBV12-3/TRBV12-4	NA	CASSTQRGYIQYF
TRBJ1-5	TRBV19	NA	CATQQGMRPQHF
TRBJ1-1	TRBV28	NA	CASSSPGQGTLNTEAFF
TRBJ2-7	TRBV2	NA	CASSEGSGSRVSYEQYF
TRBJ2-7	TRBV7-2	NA	CASSLGGLLEQYF
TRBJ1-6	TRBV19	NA	CASSPGQATHSSSYNSPLHF
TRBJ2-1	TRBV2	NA	CASSESHWGYEQFF
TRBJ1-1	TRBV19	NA	CASSTGQFAEAFF
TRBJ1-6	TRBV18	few	CASSLTGEYSPLHF